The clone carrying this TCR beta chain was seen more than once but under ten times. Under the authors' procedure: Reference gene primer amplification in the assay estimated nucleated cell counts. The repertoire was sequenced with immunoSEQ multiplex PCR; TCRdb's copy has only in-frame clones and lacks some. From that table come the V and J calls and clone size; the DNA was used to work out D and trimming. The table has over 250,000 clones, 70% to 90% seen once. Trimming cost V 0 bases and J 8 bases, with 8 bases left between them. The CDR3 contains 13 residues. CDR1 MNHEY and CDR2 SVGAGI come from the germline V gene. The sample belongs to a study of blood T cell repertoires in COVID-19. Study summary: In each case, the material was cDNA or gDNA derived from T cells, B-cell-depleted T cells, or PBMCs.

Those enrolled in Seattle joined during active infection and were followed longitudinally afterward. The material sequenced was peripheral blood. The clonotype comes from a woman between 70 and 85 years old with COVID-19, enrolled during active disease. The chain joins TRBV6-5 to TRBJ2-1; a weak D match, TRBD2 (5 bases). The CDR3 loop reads CASSYSQEDEQFF. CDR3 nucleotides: TGTGCCAGCAGTTACTCGCAGGAGGATGAGCAGTTCTTC.